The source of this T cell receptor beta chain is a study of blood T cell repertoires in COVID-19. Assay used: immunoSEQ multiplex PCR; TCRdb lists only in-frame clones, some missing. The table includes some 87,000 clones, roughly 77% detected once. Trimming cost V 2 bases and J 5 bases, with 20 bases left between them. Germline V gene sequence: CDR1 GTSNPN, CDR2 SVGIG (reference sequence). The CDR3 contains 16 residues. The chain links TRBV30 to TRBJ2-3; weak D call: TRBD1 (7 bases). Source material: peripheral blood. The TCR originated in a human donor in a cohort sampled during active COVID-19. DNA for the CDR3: TGTGCCTGGAGTCAGGGGGGCAGGGTGTGGGGAGATACGCAGTATTTT. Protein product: CAWSQGGRVWGDTQYF.